A single TCR beta chain is shown here with its context. Its antigen specificity is not known. No base quality values were provided; no much bigger clone lies one nucleotide off. Library generation was performed with the immunoSEQ multiplex PCR assay. To provide template for TCR sequencing, every sample had RNA extracted and reverse transcribed into cDNA. First-strand cDNA was synthesized with SuperScript III using a 2:1 mix of oligo-dT and random hexamers. A synthetic immune receptor repertoire was used to gauge amplification bias, and whatever bias remained was removed computationally. The paper's data handling went like this. Raw reads were preprocessed to remove errors, and CDR3 was defined according to IMGT conventions as the region from the conserved cysteine to phenylalanine. Clonality was computed by normalizing Shannon entropy by log2 of the number of productive unique TCRs and subtracting the result from 1. Whether scalp clones were CD4 or CD8 was inferred by matching scalp TCRbeta sequences against CD4 and CD8 repertoires sorted from blood. TCRdb stores this immuneACCESS table with in-frame sequences only. Part of the clones is absent; in the studies checked, under half of the shortfall reflects unresolved V genes, and no reason is known for the rest. That table is the source of V, J and clone size, and D and trimming were worked out from the DNA. The sample table records about 140,000 clones; 51% of these occur just once. Of the sample, roughly 0.99% is held by the ten largest clones.

This entry belongs to a study of CD8+ T cells in alopecia areata (dated by TCRdb to between 2018 and 2020). Describing the broader study: Treated patients were enrolled in an open-label pilot trial of oral tofacitinib, 5 to 10 mg twice daily, for moderate-to-severe alopecia areata. Patients received tofacitinib for 6 to 18 months and were then followed off drug for 6 months to check for delayed response and recurrence. In both human patients and the C3H/HeJ mouse model, the study applied high-throughput TCRbeta sequencing to look at T cell clonal expansion in alopecia areata. Scalp tissue and sorted CD4+ and CD8+ peripheral blood T cells from patchy and totalis/universalis alopecia areata patients and from healthy controls were covered by human TCRbeta sequencing. Patients on tofacitinib were biopsied at baseline and after 4 and 24 weeks of treatment, and several of the patients also had a later scalp biopsy. Scalp clonality was compared among normal scalp (n=4), patchy alopecia areata scalp (n=8), and alopecia totalis/universalis scalp (n=8). The RNA source kit depended on sample type: the PAXgene miRNA kit for fixed scalp, the miRNeasy kit for PBMCs, and the RNeasy kit for mouse skin. immunoSEQ multiplex PCR using 35 Vbeta forward primers and 13 Jbeta reverse primers was used to amplify TCRbeta CDR3 regions. What the study reported, not specific to this receptor: Higher clonality and more expanded CD8+ clones were observed in lesional scalp than in normal scalp, particularly in alopecia totalis/universalis, a finding suggestive of antigenic drive. Resident alphabeta T cells in normal human skin are also sequenced, complicating scalp TCR repertoire analysis, unlike mouse skin dominated by gammadelta T cells. Compared with mice, TCR sequences shared between patients were less clear, possibly partly because of HLA diversity across the patient population.

The sample's time point label is to be understood as: baseline before oral tofacitinib. Lesional scalp punch biopsies and peripheral blood were obtained from alopecia areata patients. PBMCs were separated by density centrifugation and stained for CD3, CD4 and CD8, after which CD4+ and CD8+ T cells were sorted on a FACSAria. This receptor was taken from a human donor with alopecia areata. The sequences come from CD4+ T cells sorted from blood, collected at week 0.

DNA sequence: TGTGCCAGCAGCTTTGGGGTTTCCACAGATACGCAGTATTTT. The translation is CASSFGVSTDTQYF. In this chain, TRBV7-2 is recombined with TRBJ2-3, with an unclear D gene assignment. The CDR3 contains 14 residues, cysteine and phenylalanine counted. Solely the CDR3 DNA is kept, with 42 bases framed from the first base. CDR1 and CDR2 were assigned from the germline V gene as SGHTA and FQGNSA. Trimming takes 3 bases from V and 2 bases from J, and the germline ends sit 9 bases apart.